Below, 28 T cell receptor beta chains from the same sample are listed, as sequenced in a study of T-cell reconstitution after alpha-beta-depleted transplantation in children. Molecular barcoding with unique molecular identifiers was used for the TCRbeta library. MiXCR was run by TCRdb on the PCR reads, yielding one entry per CDR3 protein. The sample carries around 960,000 distinct CDR3 sequences, roughly 29% recorded once. The sample in question was PBMCs, mostly from graft donor cells, obtained 360 days after TCRalphabeta/CD19-depleted stem cell transplant. Source of these receptors: a boy in the first two years of life who had a stem cell transplant for SCID, so the T cells may come from the graft donor.

The chain uses TRBV7-2 and TRBJ1-4; D possibly corresponds to TRBD1 (5 bases). The CDR3 loop spans 15 amino acids. CDR1 is SGHTA and CDR2 is FQGNSA in the germline V gene. V lost 3 bases, J lost 7 bases, and 15 bases lay in between. The CDR3 nucleotides read TGTGCCAGCAGCTTGGCCTTCGCGGGGGGTGAAAAACTGTTTTTT. This gives the protein CASSLAFAGGEKLFF. Based on the CDR3 plus reference TRBV7-2 and TRBJ1-4, the full variable domain is GAGVSQSPSNKVTEKGKDVELRCDPISGHTALYWYRQSLGQGLEFLIYFQGNSAPDKSGLPSDRFSAERTGGSVSTLTIQRTQQEDSAVYLCASSLAFAGGEKLFFGSGTQLSVL.

A few counts support this clonotype. This chain links TRBV13 with TRBJ2-7, with a possible D match to TRBD1 (6 bases). V shed 3 bases and J shed 3 bases, with 15 bases lying between them. The germline V gene has CDR1 PRHDT and CDR2 FYEKMQ (reference sequence). The CDR3 runs 15 residues. CDR3 loop: CASSFRQALLYEQYF. The CDR3 nucleotides are TGTGCCAGCAGCTTTCGACAGGCCCTCCTCTACGAGCAGTACTTC.

V gene TRBV5-1 combines with J gene TRBJ2-1, with D possibly matching TRBD2 (6 bases). V shed 2 bases and J shed 8 bases, with 14 bases lying between them. The germline V gene encodes CDR1 SGHRS and CDR2 YFSETQ. CDR3 length: 14 amino acids. The CDR3 protein is CASSFRDFADEQFF. The CDR3 bases are TGCGCCAGCAGCTTCCGGGACTTCGCCGATGAGCAGTTCTTC.

The chain carries TRBV29-1 and TRBJ2-2; no clear D. CDR1 is SQVTM and CDR2 is ANQGSEA in the germline V gene. The length of the CDR3 is 13 residues. V was clipped by 5 bases and J by 6 bases, with 13 bases between them. Here the CDR3 reads CSVKSEKAGELFF. The CDR3 nucleotides are TGCAGCGTTAAGAGTGAGAAGGCCGGGGAGCTGTTTTTT.

A few counts support this clonotype. The chain recombines TRBV12-3 or TRBV12-4 with TRBJ2-3, with D perhaps TRBD2 (6 bases). The CDR3 loop spans 12 amino acids. Trimming removed 1 base from V and 9 bases from J, with 8 bases in between. CDR3 sequence: CASSLVSGTQYF. CDR3 sequence (DNA): TGTGCCAGCAGTTTAGTAAGCGGGACGCAGTATTTT.

This clonotype was seen a handful of times. The genes are TRBV6-1 and TRBJ2-1; 9 bases map to TRBD1. This CDR3 contains 14 residues. Germline V CDR1 and CDR2: MNHNS, SASEGT. Trimming at V came to 8 bases and at J to 0 bases, leaving 2 bases not matched to a gene. The DNA for the CDR3 is TGTGCCAGCGGGACAGGGTTCTCCTACAATGAGCAGTTCTTC. Its translation: CASGTGFSYNEQFF.

The chain uses TRBV12-3 or TRBV12-4 and TRBJ2-2; D is unclear. The CDR3 has 16 amino acids. With 3 bases removed from V and 0 bases from J, the gap between germline ends came to 11 bases. The CDR3 region has the DNA TGTGCCAGCAGTTTGGTGAAGAGGACGAACACCGGGGAGCTGTTTTTT. This codes for CASSLVKRTNTGELFF.

This clonotype was observed many times. The chain employs TRBV4-3 and TRBJ2-2; D possibly corresponds to TRBD2 (6 bases). V lost 1 base, J lost 0 bases, and 9 bases lay in between. Germline V gives CDR1 LGHNA, CDR2 YSLEER. The CDR3 is 16 residues long. The CDR3 DNA reads TGCGCCAGCAGCCAAGTGGCGGGGTCGAACACCGGGGAGCTGTTTTTT. Amino acids: CASSQVAGSNTGELFF.

The sample holds a few counts of this clonotype. The gene calls are TRBV6-5 and TRBJ2-1; D is undetermined. The CDR3 has 13 residues. V was cut by 2 bases and J by 5 bases, with 7 bases left in between. In germline, CDR1 is MNHEY, CDR2 SVGAGI. CDR3 loop: CASSYDRDNEQFF. The DNA for the CDR3 is TGTGCCAGCAGTTACGACCGCGACAATGAGCAGTTCTTC.

This clonotype was observed a few times. The chain is built from TRBV12-3 or TRBV12-4 and TRBJ1-2; no definite D call. Trimming shortened V by 3 bases and J by 4 bases, and 9 bases separated the two germline ends. CDR3 length: 13 residues. CDR3 DNA sequence: TGTGCCAGCAGTTTTCCAGCCTCCTATGGCTACACCTTC. This gives the protein CASSFPASYGYTF.

V is TRBV7-3 and J is TRBJ2-2; tentatively, D is TRBD1 (7 bases). The CDR3 extends over 18 amino acids. The germline V gene encodes CDR1 SGHTA and CDR2 FQGTGA. The germline V and J ends were trimmed by 1 base and 1 base, with 16 bases remaining between them. CDR3 in DNA: TGTGCCAGCAGCTTAATAGGAGGGACAGTCCAGAACACCGGGGAGCTGTTTTTT. Translation: CASSLIGGTVQNTGELFF.

The J gene is TRBJ2-1, the V gene TRBV18, with 8 bases that match TRBD2. This CDR3 has 15 residues. The germline gives CDR1 KGHSH, CDR2 LQKENI. V lost 1 base to trimming and J lost 10 bases; unmatched junction nucleotides: 9. This CDR3 is CASSPLPGTSGEQFF. The CDR3 DNA sequence: TGTGCCAGCTCACCACTGCCGGGGACTAGTGGAGAGCAGTTCTTC.

The chain joins TRBV10-3 to TRBJ2-2, with 9 bases matching TRBD2. The junction had 4 bases not matched to a gene; V was cut back by 2 bases and J by 6 bases. Looked up from germline, CDR1 is ENHRY and CDR2 is SYGVKD. The CDR3 sequence is 15 residues long. As DNA, the CDR3 is TGTGCCATCAGTGAGATAGGACTAGCGCCCGGGGAGCTGTTTTTT. Its translation: CAISEIGLAPGELFF.

This clonotype was recorded a few times. This CDR3 reads CASRSSKSETQYF. For the CDR3, the DNA is TGTGCCAGCCGGTCTAGCAAATCCGAGACCCAGTACTTC. The chain uses TRBV12-3 or TRBV12-4 and TRBJ2-5; tentatively, D is TRBD2 (5 bases). The CDR3 covers 13 residues. V shed 8 bases and J shed 5 bases, with 15 bases lying between them.

This clonotype came up a few times. As DNA, the CDR3 is TGTGCCAGCAGCCAGGGTGTTTCGCTTTACAATGAGCAGTTCTTC. Amino acid sequence: CASSQGVSLYNEQFF. The chain links TRBV9 to TRBJ2-1, with a weak D call TRBD1 (5 bases). Trimming removed 4 bases at V and 4 bases at J, with 15 bases between. The CDR3 extends over 15 amino acids. The germline V gene has CDR1 SGDLS and CDR2 YYNGEE.

This rearrangement joins TRBV15 to TRBJ2-1; maybe TRBD2 (7 bases). Between the trimmed V and J ends, which lost 5 bases and 4 bases, there was a span of 15 bases. CDR3 length equals 15 residues. Germline CDR1 reads LNHNV; CDR2 reads YYDKDF (reference sequence). The CDR3 reads CATSVRGGSYNEQFF. The CDR3 DNA reads TGTGCCACCAGCGTAAGGGGGGGGTCATACAATGAGCAGTTCTTC.

The chain carries TRBV6-5 and TRBJ2-7; no clear D. Germline V gives CDR1 MNHEY, CDR2 SVGAGI. Trimming pared 8 bases from V and 6 bases from J, leaving 11 bases between. The CDR3 runs 11 residues. Written as DNA, the CDR3 is TGTGCCAGCGGAAGACCCCTCGAGCAGTACTTC. This codes for CASGRPLEQYF.

Remarks on this clonotype: The junction departs from the called germline gene at one end, perhaps through a read error. V and J are TRBV7-9 and TRBJ2-5; D is ambiguous. Germline-derived CDR1 and CDR2 are SEHNR and FQNEAQ (reference sequence). This CDR3 is built from 13 residues. CDR3 residues: CASSPRIQETQSF. As DNA, the CDR3 is TGTGCCAGCAGCCCACGCATTCAAGAGACCCAGTCCTTC.

To note about this clonotype: Because the CDR3 is missing its conserved closing phenylalanine or tryptophan, this is likely a read error. The V call is TRBV29-1, the J call TRBJ1-4; 7 bases map to TRBD1. The CDR3 extends over 13 amino acids. The germline V gene encodes CDR1 SQVTM and CDR2 ANQGSEA. Losses at the gene ends were 2 bases for V and 8 bases for J; bases not matched to a gene: 5. DNA for the CDR3: TGCAGCGTTGAAAAGGGGGCCACAGAAAAACTGTTTTAT. Its protein is CSVEKGATEKLFY.

J is TRBJ1-1 and V is TRBV5-1; 9 bases agree with TRBD1. Germline V gene sequence: CDR1 SGHRS, CDR2 YFSETQ. V lost 4 bases and J lost 7; bases outside the gene matches: 5. CDR3 length: 13 residues. CDR3 in DNA: TGCGCCAGCAGCGCACAGGGGGCCGGTGAAGCTTTCTTT. Translation: CASSAQGAGEAFF. The full variable domain, with the rest looked up from reference TRBV5-1 and TRBJ1-1, is KAGVTQTPRYLIKTRGQQVTLSCSPISGHRSVSWYQQTPGQGLQFLFEYFSETQRNKGNFPGRFSGRQFSNSRSEMNVSTLELGDSALYLCASSAQGAGEAFFGQGTRLTVV.

The sample holds a few counts of this clonotype. This chain links TRBV18 with TRBJ2-7; 9 positions agree with TRBD1. This CDR3 region has 13 residues. Germline CDR1 and CDR2: KGHSH and LQKENI. V shed 8 bases, J shed 7 bases, and the junction held 9 bases outside the gene matches. CDR3: CASQEGQGREQYF. The CDR3 nucleotides are TGTGCCAGCCAGGAGGGACAGGGAAGGGAGCAGTACTTC.

This chain joins TRBV18 and TRBJ2-3, with D possibly matching TRBD2 (5 bases). The V end lost 6 bases, the J end lost 4 bases, and 17 bases lay between the germline ends. Germline V gene data show CDR1 as KGHSH and CDR2 as LQKENI. The CDR3 has 15 amino acids. The CDR3 loop reads CASSQRLGKADTQYF. In DNA, the CDR3 is TGTGCCAGCTCTCAACGGCTCGGGAAAGCAGATACGCAGTATTTT.

This clonotype came up a few times. DNA for the CDR3: TGTGCCAGCAGCGTTGACAGGGAGTGGTACGAGCAGTACTTC. Translating gives CASSVDREWYEQYF. The V call is TRBV9, the J call TRBJ2-7; 7 nucleotides line up with TRBD1. Trimming removed 2 bases from V and 4 bases from J; junction bases left unmatched: 6. Germline V gene sequence: CDR1 SGDLS, CDR2 YYNGEE. This CDR3 region has 14 residues. The variable domain in full, with the rest retrieved from reference TRBV9 and TRBJ2-7, is DSGVTQTPKHLITATGQRVTLRCSPRSGDLSVYWYQQSLDQGLQFLIQYYNGEERAKGNILERFSAQQFPDLHSELNLSSLELGDSALYFCASSVDREWYEQYFGPGTRLTVT.

This clonotype came up many times. The J gene is TRBJ2-3, the V gene TRBV20-1; TRBD2 matches at 7 bases. The CDR3 spans 14 residues. In germline, CDR1 is DFQATT, CDR2 SNEGSKA (reference sequence). Here the CDR3 DNA reads TGCAGCGGGGAGGGCTTAGGGGCCACAGATACGCAGTATTTT. It codes for CSGEGLGATDTQYF.

This clonotype was seen once. J is TRBJ1-4 and V is TRBV3-1, with no clear D. The ends were cut back, 1 base at V and 5 bases at J, with 11 bases in the middle. Germline V gene data show CDR1 as LGHDT and CDR2 as YNNKEL (reference sequence). The CDR3 is 15 residues long. This CDR3 is CASSQGQNRNEKLFF. The CDR3 region has the DNA TGTGCCAGCAGCCAAGGGCAGAACAGAAATGAAAAACTGTTTTTT.

The J gene is TRBJ1-1, the V gene TRBV12-3 or TRBV12-4; D ambiguous. The V end was cut by 6 bases, the J end by 4 bases, with 12 bases between. The CDR3 has 13 residues. The CDR3 protein is CASSGFPGTEAFF. CDR3 nucleotides: TGTGCCAGCAGCGGGTTCCCGGGCACTGAAGCTTTCTTT.

This clonotype was observed a handful of times. The chain has TRBV20-1 and TRBJ2-7, with 10 nucleotides matching TRBD2. Trimming removed 0 bases from V and 10 bases from J; junction bases left unmatched: 9. This CDR3 spans 14 amino acids. CDR1 and CDR2 from the germline V gene are DFQATT and SNEGSKA (reference sequence). The CDR3, as DNA: TGCAGTGCTAGAGAGGGGGGACTAGCGAAAGAACAGTACTTC. Translating it yields CSAREGGLAKEQYF.

This clonotype was observed a handful of times. The chain links TRBV9 to TRBJ2-1, with 11 bases aligning to TRBD2. The CDR3 loop spans 17 amino acids. Germline V gene sequence: CDR1 SGDLS, CDR2 YYNGEE. Germline trimming cut 2 bases from V and 3 bases from J; bases unmatched to any gene: 7. The DNA for the CDR3 is TGTGCCAGCAGCGTCCACCAGGGACTAGCGGTCTACAATGAGCAGTTCTTC. Amino acid sequence: CASSVHQGLAVYNEQFF.